This section outlines one T cell receptor beta chain sequence together with its context. Original processing notes: Reference gene primer amplification yielded estimated nucleated cell counts. Measured with immunoSEQ multiplex PCR; TCRdb has only the in-frame clones, and not every one. V, J and clone size reflect that table, while D and trimming were determined from the DNA. The sample consists of around 300,000 clones, roughly 85% of them appearing once. These data belong to a study of blood T cell repertoires in COVID-19. About the study: Acute-phase and convalescent COVID-19 samples originated in the United States, Italy and Spain. T cells, B-cell-depleted T cells, or PBMCs supplied cDNA or gDNA.

V dropped 3 bases and J dropped 2 bases, with 10 bases sitting between them. From germline, CDR1 is LGHDT and CDR2 YNNKEL (reference sequence). CDR3 length: 14 amino acids. What was sequenced was peripheral blood. The receptor was isolated from a human donor in a cohort sampled during active COVID-19. The chain joins TRBV3-1 (or the pseudogene TRBV3-2) to TRBJ1-2; D is undetermined. This chain's CDR3 is CASSQGGVNYGYTF. The CDR3 DNA reads as TGTGCCAGCAGCCAGGGCGGGGTCAACTATGGCTACACCTTC.